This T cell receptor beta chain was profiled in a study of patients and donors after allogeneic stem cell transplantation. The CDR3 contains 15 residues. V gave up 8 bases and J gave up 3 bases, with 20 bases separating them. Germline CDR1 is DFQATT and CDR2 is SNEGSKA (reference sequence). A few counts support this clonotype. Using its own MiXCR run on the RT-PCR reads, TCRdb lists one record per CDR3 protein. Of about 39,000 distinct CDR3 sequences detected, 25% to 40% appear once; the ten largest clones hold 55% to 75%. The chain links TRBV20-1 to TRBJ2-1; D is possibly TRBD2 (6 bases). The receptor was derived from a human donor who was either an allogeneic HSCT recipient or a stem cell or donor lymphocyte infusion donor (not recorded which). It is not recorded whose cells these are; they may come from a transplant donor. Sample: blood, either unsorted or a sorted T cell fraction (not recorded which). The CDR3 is CSTHKPGLNYNEQFF. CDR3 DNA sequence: TGCAGTACCCATAAGCCGGGACTTAACTACAATGAGCAGTTCTTC.